One sample yielded the 9 T cell receptor beta chains listed below, sequenced in a study of cytomegalovirus exposure and HLA in healthy donors. With 60 Vbeta and 13 Jbeta primers, the PCR was carried out. Sequencing was performed with immunoSEQ multiplex PCR; in TCRdb, only in-frame clones are kept and a portion is missing. The sample records about 86,000 clones, about 70% being singletons. Sample: PBMCs. The receptors were gathered from a man between 60 and 75 years old in good health and CMV-seronegative.

This clone was recorded a few times. The chain carries TRBV2 and TRBJ2-1; 11 bases align to TRBD2. The CDR3 covers 15 residues. Germline V lookup: CDR1 SNHLY, CDR2 FYNNEI. J gave up 5 bases and V 6 bases, and 6 bases lay outside the gene matches. CDR3 residues: CASRQTSGGDNEQFF. CDR3 bases: TGTGCCAGCAGACAAACTAGCGGGGGAGACAATGAGCAGTTCTTC.

This clone has a handful of counts. This chain uses TRBV29-1 with TRBJ1-2; D is uncertain. Trimming removed 5 bases at V and 4 bases at J, with 14 bases between. Germline CDR1 is SQVTM and CDR2 is ANQGSEA. The CDR3 consists of 13 residues. CDR3 loop: CSVTESEVYGYTF. In nucleotides, the CDR3 is TGCAGCGTTACTGAGAGTGAGGTCTATGGCTACACCTTC.

The chain joins TRBV30 to TRBJ1-2, with TRBD1 matching 9 bases. Germline CDR1 GTSNPN, CDR2 SVGIG (reference sequence). This CDR3 contains 13 residues. V lost 7 bases and J lost 8; bases outside the gene matches: 11. DNA of the CDR3: TGTGCCTTAACTACAGGGGGCGCTTGGGGCTACACCTTC. Protein: CALTTGGAWGYTF. The whole variable domain, filled in from reference TRBV30 and TRBJ1-2, reads SQTIHQWPATLVQPVGSPLSLECTVEGTSNPNLYWYRQAAGRGLQLLFYSVGIGQISSEVPQNLSASRPQDRQFILSSKKLLLSDSGFYLCALTTGGAWGYTFGSGTRLTVV.

This clone was seen only a few times. This chain joins TRBV2 and TRBJ2-2; the D gene is possibly TRBD1 (6 bases). The germline V and J ends were trimmed by 7 bases and 3 bases, with 15 bases remaining between them. The V gene's germline CDR1 is SNHLY and CDR2 FYNNEI. This CDR3 is 15 amino acids long. The CDR3 DNA reads as TGTGCCAGCAACCGGAGGACAGACTACACCGGGGAGCTGTTTTTT. Protein: CASNRRTDYTGELFF.

Here the CDR3 reads CASSEDRGLRNSPLHF. As DNA, the CDR3 is TGTGCCAGCAGTGAGGACAGGGGTTTACGTAATTCACCCCTCCACTTT. The chain has TRBV2 and TRBJ1-6, with 9 bases identical to TRBD1. Germline trimming cut 3 bases from V and 6 bases from J; bases unmatched to any gene: 6. The germline gives CDR1 SNHLY, CDR2 FYNNEI. There are 16 residues in the CDR3. Full variable domain (outside the CDR3, taken from reference TRBV2 and TRBJ1-6): EPEVTQTPSHQVTQMGQEVILRCVPISNHLYFYWYRQILGQKVEFLVSFYNNEISEKSEIFDDQFSVERPDGSNFTLKIRSTKLEDSAMYFCASSEDRGLRNSPLHFGNGTRLTVT.

This clone was seen a few times. The gene calls are TRBV4-1 and TRBJ2-7; 10 bases align to TRBD2. Germline-derived CDR1 and CDR2 are MGHRA and YSYEKL. The CDR3 spans 18 residues. Trimming cost V 0 bases and J 0 bases; bases outside gene matches: 8. This chain's CDR3 is CASSQEGGSGRHSYEQYF. The CDR3 DNA is TGCGCCAGCAGCCAAGAGGGAGGTAGCGGGAGGCACTCCTACGAGCAGTACTTC.

This clone was counted only a few times. The J gene is TRBJ2-3, the V gene TRBV9, with 9 bases identical to TRBD2. This CDR3 region has 16 residues. CDR1 and CDR2 (germline): SGDLS, YYNGEE. J was trimmed by 2 bases and V by 4 bases; bases with no gene match: 8. DNA for the CDR3: TGTGCCAGCAGCACCCAGCGGGGGGTCACCACAGATACGCAGTATTTT. It yields the protein CASSTQRGVTTDTQYF.

V is TRBV29-1 and J is TRBJ2-1; TRBD2 aligns across 8 bases. V dropped 3 bases and J dropped 5; count of bases not matched to a gene: 9. The CDR3 consists of 15 residues. Germline V gives CDR1 SQVTM, CDR2 ANQGSEA. CDR3 sequence: CSVEAAAGADNEQFF. As DNA, the CDR3 is TGCAGCGTTGAGGCGGCAGCGGGGGCCGACAATGAGCAGTTCTTC.

This rearrangement joins TRBV12-5 to TRBJ2-1; no clear D gene. This CDR3 region has 17 residues. Trimming stripped 2 bases from V and 0 bases from J, with 14 bases between. The germline CDR1 and CDR2 sequences are LGHNT and FRNRAP. CDR3 nucleotides: TGTGCTAGTGGTTTGCCGTTCCTACGGAGCTCCTACAATGAGCAGTTCTTC. Translated: CASGLPFLRSSYNEQFF.